The source of this T cell receptor beta chain is a study of OX40 agonist ivuxolimab in advanced cancers. The wider study: There were three patients with partial responses, one having hepatocellular carcinoma and two cutaneous melanoma.

Profiled with immunoSEQ multiplex PCR; TCRdb holds only in-frame clones, not every one. The sample lists tens of thousands of clones, approximately 88% seen once, with approximately 5.4% in the top ten. This clone was recorded once. The CDR3 is 14 residues long. V lost 4 bases, J lost 6 bases, and 11 bases lay in between. Germline V gene data show CDR1 as SGHDT and CDR2 as YYEEEE. Sequenced here: CD4+ or CD8+ T cells sorted from blood, sampled in a trial of the OX40 agonist ivuxolimab. The sequence came from an adult with an advanced solid tumor such as melanoma, head and neck, liver or kidney cancer. V usage is TRBV5-6 and J usage is TRBJ1-6; no reliable D call. The CDR3 sequence is CASSPAEPNSPLHF. The CDR3 DNA follows: TGTGCCAGCAGCCCAGCAGAACCTAATTCACCCCTCCACTTT.